One and the same sample provided the 11 T cell receptor beta chains below, sequenced in a study of control samples from healthy donors and cancer patients. Sequencing was performed with immunoSEQ multiplex PCR; in TCRdb, only in-frame clones are kept and a portion is missing. Of around 180,000 clones in the sample, 90% to 95% were seen once. The sequenced material came from blood. The receptors come from a woman between 18 and 30 years old in good health.

This clone was found a few times. This chain uses TRBV9 with TRBJ2-1; 9 bases map to TRBD2. V lost 4 bases, J lost 8 bases, and 13 bases stayed unmatched. The CDR3 runs to 16 residues. Germline V gives CDR1 SGDLS, CDR2 YYNGEE. CDR3 bases: TGTGCCAGCAGCTCTCGTCTTAGCGGGAGAGACGATGAGCAGTTCTTC. Translating gives CASSSRLSGRDDEQFF.

The chain uses TRBV12-3 or TRBV12-4 and TRBJ1-1; D remains ambiguous. This CDR3 comprises 12 residues. Trimming shortened V by 4 bases and J by 8 bases, and 11 bases separated the two germline ends. In DNA, the CDR3 is TGTGCCAGCAGTTCCACCCCGTCCGAAGCTTTCTTT. This encodes CASSSTPSEAFF.

The chain is built from TRBV7-8 and TRBJ2-7, with D unresolved. V lost 0 bases, J lost 12 bases, and 15 bases lay in between. Germline CDR1 reads SGHVS; CDR2 reads FQNEAQ. CDR3 length: 13 amino acids. This CDR3 reads CASSLATGAGRYF. The CDR3 bases are TGTGCCAGCAGCTTAGCTACGGGCGCCGGTCGGTACTTC. The full variable domain, with the rest looked up from reference TRBV7-8 and TRBJ2-7, is GAGVSQSPRYKVAKRGQDVALRCDPISGHVSLFWYQQALGQGPEFLTYFQNEAQLDKSGLPSDRFFAERPEGSVSTLKIQRTQQEDSAVYLCASSLATGAGRYFGPGTRLTVT.

The CDR3 reads CASSPSVQDTQYF. The CDR3 coding sequence is TGTGCCAGTAGCCCTTCAGTTCAGGATACGCAGTATTTT. The chain joins TRBV19 to TRBJ2-3; unclear D gene. This CDR3 has 13 amino acids. CDR1 and CDR2 (germline): LNHDA, SQIVND (reference sequence). V shed 6 bases and J shed 6 bases, with 13 bases lying between them.

The chain is built from TRBV2 and TRBJ1-1; no reliable D call. This CDR3 has 14 residues. V shed 7 bases and J shed 0 bases, with 12 bases lying between them. Germline lookup yields CDR1 SNHLY and CDR2 FYNNEI. The CDR3 DNA reads as TGTGCCAGCACGGCCTTCTCAATGAACACTGAAGCTTTCTTT. It specifies CASTAFSMNTEAFF.

The chain combines TRBV4-1 with TRBJ2-7; D ambiguous. Germline-derived CDR1 and CDR2 are MGHRA and YSYEKL. V lost 0 bases and J lost 6, with 6 bases in between. The CDR3 has 12 residues. CDR3 coding DNA: TGCGCCAGCAGCCAAGAACCCTTCGAGCAGTACTTC. This gives the protein CASSQEPFEQYF.

The CDR3 loop is CASQKKGIGGGELFF. DNA for the CDR3: TGTGCCAGCCAGAAGAAAGGGATAGGGGGCGGGGAGCTGTTTTTT. V and J are TRBV6-5 and TRBJ2-2, with D tentatively TRBD1 (6 bases). CDR3 size: 15 residues. V lost 8 bases, J lost 7 bases, and 20 bases lay in between. From germline, CDR1 is MNHEY and CDR2 SVGAGI.

V is TRBV11-2 and J is TRBJ1-1, with D perhaps matching TRBD1 (5 bases). The CDR3 is 16 amino acids. V was pared by 3 bases and J by 1 base, with 15 bases between. The germline V gene encodes CDR1 SGHAT and CDR2 FQNNGV. The CDR3 nucleotides are TGTGCCAGCAGCTTCGGACGGGGCGGACCGAACACTGAAGCTTTCTTT. This encodes CASSFGRGGPNTEAFF.

Concerning this clone: The conserved final phenylalanine or tryptophan is absent from the CDR3, which likely points to a read error. It is unclear where the CDR3 begins or ends on the DNA, so no DNA is shown, and the CDR3 is as TCRdb lists it. The chain is built from TRBV28 and TRBJ1-2; the D call TRBD1 from the table was never checked on the DNA. The CDR3 is 12 amino acids in total, end residues counted. Germline CDR1 reads MDHEN; CDR2 reads SYDVKM. This CDR3 reads CASSSPTGDSSI.

The J gene is TRBJ2-5, the V gene TRBV6-2 or TRBV6-3; D is tentatively TRBD1 or TRBD2 (5 bases each). Trimming took 0 bases from V and 7 from J, leaving 12 bases between them. The CDR3 has 14 amino acids. Germline assignment: CDR1 MNHEY and CDR2 SVGEGT. The CDR3 spells CASSYSRGAGTQYF. CDR3 coding DNA: TGTGCCAGCAGTTACTCGAGGGGAGCAGGGACCCAGTACTTC.

This clone was seen a single time. J is TRBJ1-2 and V is TRBV5-1; 8 bases line up with TRBD1. This CDR3 comprises 13 residues. With 4 bases clipped from V and 4 bases from J, the junction kept 3 bases outside the gene matches. CDR1 is SGHRS, CDR2 YFSETQ, per germline. This CDR3 is CASSRTGGYGYTF. CDR3 nucleotides: TGCGCCAGCAGCCGAACAGGGGGCTATGGCTACACCTTC.